This T cell receptor beta chain was documented in a study of identical twins. Study observations and caveats: Fewer insertions were carried by abundant cord blood beta clonotypes, but none was seen in memory repertoires. Low generation probability was overrepresented in out-of-frame alpha sequences shared by twins.

This clonotype came up many times. Antigen unknown. TCRdb recomputed calls from the 5' RACE reads with MiXCR, one row per CDR3 protein. The table has a few hundred thousand distinct CDR3 sequences, around 9.6% seen once. Every one of the donors was a healthy Caucasian. This CDR3 has 13 amino acids. Trimming took 6 bases from V and 2 from J; bases not matched to a gene: 2. Germline CDR1 reads SQVTM; CDR2 reads ANQGSEA. These records were also assigned to another study, of yellow fever vaccine responses in identical twins.

Sequencing was carried out using PBMCs. The chain recombines TRBV29-1 with TRBJ2-3; 10 bases align to TRBD2. This receptor was obtained from a woman aged 18 to 35 in good health. The chain's CDR3 is CSVSGRATDTQYF. CDR3 nucleotides: TGCAGCGTAAGCGGGAGGGCCACAGATACGCAGTATTTT.